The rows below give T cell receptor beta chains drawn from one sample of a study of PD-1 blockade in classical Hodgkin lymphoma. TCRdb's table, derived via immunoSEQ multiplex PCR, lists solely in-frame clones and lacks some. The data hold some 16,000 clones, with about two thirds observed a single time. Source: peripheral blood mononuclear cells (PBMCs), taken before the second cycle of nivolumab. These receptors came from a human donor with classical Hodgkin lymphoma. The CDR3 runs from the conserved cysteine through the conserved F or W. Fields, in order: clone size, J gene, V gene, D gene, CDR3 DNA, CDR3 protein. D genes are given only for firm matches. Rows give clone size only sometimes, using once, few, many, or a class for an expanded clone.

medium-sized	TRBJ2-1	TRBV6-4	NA	TGTGCCAGCAGTGACTCGGTCCGTGGGCCCTACAATGAGCAGTTCTTC	CASSDSVRGPYNEQFF
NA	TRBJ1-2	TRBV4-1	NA	TGCGCCAGCAGCCATCAGGGAAAGAACTATGGCTACACCTTC	CASSHQGKNYGYTF
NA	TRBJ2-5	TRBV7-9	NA	TGTGCCAGCAGCCTCTCCGGTGGGGAGACCCAGTACTTC	CASSLSGGETQYF
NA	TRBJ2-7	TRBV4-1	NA	TGCGCCAGCAGCCAAAACCAACCGTTCGAGCAGTACTTC	CASSQNQPFEQYF
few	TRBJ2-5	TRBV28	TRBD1	TGTGCCAGCAGTTTAAGGGGGCGCACAGAGACCCAGTACTTC	CASSLRGRTETQYF
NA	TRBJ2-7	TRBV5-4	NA	TGTGCCAGCAGCCCCTCGGACAGCTACGAGCAGTACTTC	CASSPSDSYEQYF
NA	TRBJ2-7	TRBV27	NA	TGTGCCAGCAGTTTAAAACCCCCCCCCTCCAACTACGAGCAGTACTTC	CASSLKPPPSNYEQYF
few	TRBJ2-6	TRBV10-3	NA	TGTGCCATCAGGGGAGTCACTGGGGCCAACGTCCTGACTTTC	CAIRGVTGANVLTF
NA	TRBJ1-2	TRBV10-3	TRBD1	TGTGCCATCAGTGAACAGGGGGCGAGGATCGGTGGCTACACCTTC	CAISEQGARIGGYTF
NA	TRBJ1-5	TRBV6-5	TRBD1	TGTGCCAGCAGTTACAACTACAGGGGAGATCAGCCCCAGCATTTT	CASSYNYRGDQPQHF
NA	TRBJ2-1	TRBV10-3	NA	TGTGCCATCAGTGACGGGACAAATAACAATGAGCAGTTCTTC	CAISDGTNNNEQFF
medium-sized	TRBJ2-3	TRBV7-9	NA	TGTGCCAGCAGCTTAGAAGGGAGCACAGATACGCAGTATTTT	CASSLEGSTDTQYF
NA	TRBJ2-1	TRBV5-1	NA	TGCGCCAGCAGCTCCGGGGCGCGGGATGAGCAGTTCTTC	CASSSGARDEQFF
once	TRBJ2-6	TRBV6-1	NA	TGTGCCAGCAGTGGGACCTCTGGGGCCAACGTCCTGACTTTC	CASSGTSGANVLTF
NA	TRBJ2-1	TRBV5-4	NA	TGTGCCAGCAGCTTGTCGGGAGTAACCTACAATGAGCAGTTCTTC	CASSLSGVTYNEQFF
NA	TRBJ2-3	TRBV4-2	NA	TGTGCCAGCAGCCAAGCTCGGGGAGGTTACGATACGCAGTATTTT	CASSQARGGYDTQYF
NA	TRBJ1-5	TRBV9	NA	TGTGCCAGCAGCGATACGGGGAGCAATCAGCCCCAGCATTTT	CASSDTGSNQPQHF
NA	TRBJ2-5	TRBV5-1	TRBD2	TGCGCCAGCAGCCCCTCCTTGGGACTAGCGGGATATGAGACCCAGTACTTC	CASSPSLGLAGYETQYF
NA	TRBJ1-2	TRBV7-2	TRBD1	TGTGCCAGCAGCTTAGAGGGGGCGCGGGGGCAAGAGGGCTACACCTTC	CASSLEGARGQEGYTF
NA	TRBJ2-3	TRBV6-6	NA	TGTGCCAGCAGTACCGACAGGGATACGCAGTATTTT	CASSTDRDTQYF
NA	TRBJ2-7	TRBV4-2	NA	TGTGCCAGTAGCCAGGGAGGGGGCTCCTACGAGCAGTACTTC	CASSQGGGSYEQYF
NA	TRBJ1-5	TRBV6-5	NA	TGTGCCAGCAGTTACTCGGCAGGGCGGCAGCCCCAGCATTTT	CASSYSAGRQPQHF
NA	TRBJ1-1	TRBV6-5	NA	TGTGCCAGCAGTCCTCTCTCGGCACCGCCAGGTGAAGCTTTCTTT	CASSPLSAPPGEAFF
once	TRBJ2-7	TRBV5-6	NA	TGTGCCAGCAGCTCGACAAAGGGAAGGGACTACGAGCAGTACTTC	CASSSTKGRDYEQYF
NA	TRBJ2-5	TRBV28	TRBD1	TGTGCCAGCAGCCTCGGGTGGACAGGGTTGATGGAATCCGGGGAGACCCAGTACTTC	CASSLGWTGLMESGETQYF
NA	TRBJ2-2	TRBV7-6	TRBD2	TGTGCCAGCAGCCCCTTCGGACTAGCGGAATACACCGGGGAGCTGTTTTTT	CASSPFGLAEYTGELFF
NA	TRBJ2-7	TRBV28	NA	TGTGCCAGCAGTTTGGATGGGGCGAAGGACGAGCAGTACTTC	CASSLDGAKDEQYF
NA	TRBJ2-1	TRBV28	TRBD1	TGTGCCAGCAGTTTATTGGAAGGGGGCCCCTACAATGAGCAGTTCTTC	CASSLLEGGPYNEQFF
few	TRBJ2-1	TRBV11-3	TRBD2	TGTGCCAGCAGCTTAGCGGGAGGCCATGAGCAGTTCTTC	CASSLAGGHEQFF
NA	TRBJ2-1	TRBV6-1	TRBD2	TGTGCCAGCAGAGGGACTAGCGGGGCGAAGGGGCAGTTCTTC	CASRGTSGAKGQFF
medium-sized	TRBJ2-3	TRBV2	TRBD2	TGTGCCAGCAGGGCCACTAGCGGGGGCACAGATACGCAGTATTTT	CASRATSGGTDTQYF
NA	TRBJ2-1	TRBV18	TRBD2	TGTGCCAGCTCACGACGTAGCGGGGGTGACTACAATGAGCAGTTCTTC	CASSRRSGGDYNEQFF
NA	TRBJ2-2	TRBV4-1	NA	TGCGCCAGCAGCCAAGGAGGAATCGGCGGCACCGGGGAGCTGTTTTTT	CASSQGGIGGTGELFF
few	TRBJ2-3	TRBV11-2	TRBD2	TGTGCCAGCAGCTTGACTAGCGGGGATACGCAGTATTTT	CASSLTSGDTQYF
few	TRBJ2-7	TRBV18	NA	TGTGCCAGCTCACCAGAGGCAGGGAGGACCTACGAGCAGTACTTC	CASSPEAGRTYEQYF
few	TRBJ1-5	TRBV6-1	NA	TGTGCCAGCAGTGAGTGGGGTGGTCAGCCCCAGCATTTT	CASSEWGGQPQHF
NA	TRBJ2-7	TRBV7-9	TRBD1	TGTGCCAGCAGCGGTAACGCCGGGACAGGGTCCTACGAGCAGTACTTC	CASSGNAGTGSYEQYF
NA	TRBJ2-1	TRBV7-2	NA	TGTGCCAGCAGCCTGGATTACAATGAGCAGTTCTTC	CASSLDYNEQFF
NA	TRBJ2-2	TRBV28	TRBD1	TGTGCCAGCAGTTACCCCAGACAGGGGTTCACCGGGGAGCTGTTTTTT	CASSYPRQGFTGELFF
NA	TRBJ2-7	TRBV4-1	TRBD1	TGCGCCAGCAGCCAAGGACAGGGGAGAATCGACGAGCAGTACTTC	CASSQGQGRIDEQYF
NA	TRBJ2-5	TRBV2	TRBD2	TGTGCCAGCAGTGAAGAGAGGCTAGCGGGAGTGATAGAGACCCAGTACTTC	CASSEERLAGVIETQYF
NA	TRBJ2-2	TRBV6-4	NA	TGTGCCAGCAGTGACGGGACTAACACCGGGGAGCTGTTTTTT	CASSDGTNTGELFF
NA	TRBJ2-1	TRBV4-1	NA	TGCGCCAGCAGCCAAGTACCCTACAATGAGCAGTTCTTC	CASSQVPYNEQFF
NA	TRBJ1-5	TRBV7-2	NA	TGTGCCAGCAGCTGGACAGAGAGACAGCCCCAGCATTTT	CASSWTERQPQHF
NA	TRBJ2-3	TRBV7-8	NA	TGTGCCAGCAGCTTCCTAGTTGCAGATACGCAGTATTTT	CASSFLVADTQYF
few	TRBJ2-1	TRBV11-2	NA	TGTGCCAGCAGCCCGTGGGCGGTCCACTCCTACAATGAGCAGTTCTTC	CASSPWAVHSYNEQFF
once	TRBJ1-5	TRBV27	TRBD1	TGTGCCAGCAGTCCCCTCGGCAGGGGGGGCAATCAGCCCCAGCATTTT	CASSPLGRGGNQPQHF
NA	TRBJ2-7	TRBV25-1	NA	TGTGCCAGCAGTGAGGTAAGACCCCTCCTAATTTGGTACTTC	CASSEVRPLLIWYF
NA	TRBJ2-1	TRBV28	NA	TGTGCCAGCAGTTTGCCCACGACTAGGAGCTCCTACAATGAGCAGTTCTTC	CASSLPTTRSSYNEQFF
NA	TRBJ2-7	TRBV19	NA	TGTGCCAGTAGTTCCGGAGAGAACTACGAGCAGTACTTC	CASSSGENYEQYF
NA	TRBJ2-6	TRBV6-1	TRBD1	TGTGCCAGCAGTGAATTAACAGGGGGCTACTCTGGGGCCAACGTCCTGACTTTC	CASSELTGGYSGANVLTF
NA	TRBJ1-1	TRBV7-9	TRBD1	TGTGCCAGCAGCCCGACAGGGACCACTGAAGCTTTCTTT	CASSPTGTTEAFF
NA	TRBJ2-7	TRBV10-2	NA	TGCGCCAGCAGCATGGCCTACGAGCAGTACTTC	CASSMAYEQYF
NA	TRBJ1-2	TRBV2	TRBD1	TGTGCCAGCAGTGGAAGACAGGGGGACGGCTACACCTTC	CASSGRQGDGYTF
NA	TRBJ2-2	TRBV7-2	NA	TGTGCCAGCAGCTTATCTTGGGCCGGGGAGCTGTTTTTT	CASSLSWAGELFF
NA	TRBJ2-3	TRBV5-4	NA	TGTGCCAGCAGCTTGGGTACAGTCTCCCTAGTTGTTAGCACAGATACGCAGTATTTT	CASSLGTVSLVVSTDTQYF
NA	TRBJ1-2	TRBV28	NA	TGTGCCAGCAGTTTATCAATAGTTAACTATGGCTACACCTTC	CASSLSIVNYGYTF
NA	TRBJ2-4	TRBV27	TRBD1	TGTGCCAGCAGTTTTCGGACAGGACTAGCCAAAAACATTCAGTACTTC	CASSFRTGLAKNIQYF
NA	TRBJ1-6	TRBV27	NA	TGTGCCAGCGGGCCCGGCACCTATAATTCACCCCTCCACTTT	CASGPGTYNSPLHF
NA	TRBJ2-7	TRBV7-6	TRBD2	TGTGCCAGCAGCCCTTTCGGTAGCGGGGCCGTAGGATCCTACGAGCAGTACTTC	CASSPFGSGAVGSYEQYF